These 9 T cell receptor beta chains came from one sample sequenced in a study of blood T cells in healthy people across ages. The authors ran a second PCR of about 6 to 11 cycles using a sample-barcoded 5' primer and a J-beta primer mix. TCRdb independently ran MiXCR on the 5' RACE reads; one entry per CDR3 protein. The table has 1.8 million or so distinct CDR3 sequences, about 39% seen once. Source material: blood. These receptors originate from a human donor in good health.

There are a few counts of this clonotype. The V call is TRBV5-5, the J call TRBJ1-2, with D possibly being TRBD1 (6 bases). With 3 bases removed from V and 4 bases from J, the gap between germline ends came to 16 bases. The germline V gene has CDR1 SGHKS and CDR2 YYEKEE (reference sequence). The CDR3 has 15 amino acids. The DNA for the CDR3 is TGTGCCAGCAGCTCAATTAACAGGGATGTCTATGGCTACACCTTC. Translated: CASSSINRDVYGYTF.

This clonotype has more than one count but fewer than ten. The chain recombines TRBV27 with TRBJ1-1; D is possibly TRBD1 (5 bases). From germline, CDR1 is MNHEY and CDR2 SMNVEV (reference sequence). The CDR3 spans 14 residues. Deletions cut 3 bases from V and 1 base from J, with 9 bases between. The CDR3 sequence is CASSFKGANTEAFF. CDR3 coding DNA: TGTGCCAGCAGTTTTAAAGGGGCGAACACTGAAGCTTTCTTT.

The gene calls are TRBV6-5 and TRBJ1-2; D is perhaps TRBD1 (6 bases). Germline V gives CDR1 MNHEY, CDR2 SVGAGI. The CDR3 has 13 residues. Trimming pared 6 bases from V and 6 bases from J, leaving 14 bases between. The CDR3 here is CASSPTGFNGYTF. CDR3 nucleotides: TGTGCCAGCAGCCCTACAGGGTTCAATGGCTACACCTTC.

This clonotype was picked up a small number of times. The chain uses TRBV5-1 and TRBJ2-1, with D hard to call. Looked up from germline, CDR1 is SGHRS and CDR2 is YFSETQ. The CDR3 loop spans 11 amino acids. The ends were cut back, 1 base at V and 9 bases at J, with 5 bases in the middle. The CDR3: CASSLNAEQFF. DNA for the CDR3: TGCGCCAGCAGCTTGAACGCTGAGCAGTTCTTC. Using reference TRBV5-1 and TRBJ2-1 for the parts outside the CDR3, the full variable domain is KAGVTQTPRYLIKTRGQQVTLSCSPISGHRSVSWYQQTPGQGLQFLFEYFSETQRNKGNFPGRFSGRQFSNSRSEMNVSTLELGDSALYLCASSLNAEQFFGPGTRLTVL.

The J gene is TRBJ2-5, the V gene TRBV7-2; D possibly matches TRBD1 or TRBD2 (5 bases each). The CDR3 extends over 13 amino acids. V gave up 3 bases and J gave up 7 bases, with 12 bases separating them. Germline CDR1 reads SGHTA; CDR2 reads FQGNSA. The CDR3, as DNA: TGTGCCAGCAGCTTTAGGGGAAGCGGGACCCAGTACTTC. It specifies CASSFRGSGTQYF.

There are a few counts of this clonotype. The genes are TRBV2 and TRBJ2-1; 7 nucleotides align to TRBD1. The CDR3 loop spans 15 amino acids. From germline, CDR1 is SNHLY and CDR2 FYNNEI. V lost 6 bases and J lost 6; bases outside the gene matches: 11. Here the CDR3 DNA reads TGTGCCAGCAGGAGGGGGCCTAATAGGGGCAATGAGCAGTTCTTC. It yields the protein CASRRGPNRGNEQFF.

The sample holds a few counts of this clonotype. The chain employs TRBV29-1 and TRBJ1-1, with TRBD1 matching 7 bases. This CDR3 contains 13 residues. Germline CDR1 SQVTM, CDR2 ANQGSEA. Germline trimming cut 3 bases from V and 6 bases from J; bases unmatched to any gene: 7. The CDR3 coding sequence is TGCAGCGTTGATGTGACCGGGACAGCTGAAGCTTTCTTT. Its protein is CSVDVTGTAEAFF.

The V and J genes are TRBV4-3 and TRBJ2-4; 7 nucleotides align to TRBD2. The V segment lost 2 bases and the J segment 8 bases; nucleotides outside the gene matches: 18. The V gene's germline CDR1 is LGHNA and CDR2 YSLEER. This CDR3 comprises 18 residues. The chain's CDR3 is CASSQTFRGDGSLDIQYF. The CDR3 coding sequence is TGCGCCAGCAGCCAAACCTTCCGGGGGGACGGTTCTCTAGACATTCAGTACTTC.

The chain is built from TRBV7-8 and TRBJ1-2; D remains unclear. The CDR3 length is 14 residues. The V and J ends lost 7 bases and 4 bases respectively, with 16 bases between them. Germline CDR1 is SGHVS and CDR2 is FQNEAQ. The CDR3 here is CASNRIGGSYGYTF. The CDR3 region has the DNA TGTGCCAGCAACCGCATCGGAGGAAGCTATGGCTACACCTTC.